What follows is one T cell receptor beta chain and its context. The clone's antigen remains unknown. Libraries were made using 5' RACE. Preparation of each TCR library used roughly 3.5 ug of total RNA. cDNA was synthesized with SMARTScribe reverse transcriptase in eight separate reactions per sample. During cDNA synthesis, template switching was used to introduce unique molecular identifiers that contained a 6-nucleotide sample barcode. Two nested PCRs of about 15 and 9 cycles amplified the TCRalpha and TCRbeta cDNA, and bead purification followed each PCR. Before amplification, the cDNA was treated with uracil DNA-glycosylase and purified using the QIAquick PCR purification kit. The second PCR added Illumina TruSeq-compatible adapters along with sample-specific barcodes. Library quality and concentration were checked on TapeStation and Qubit, and libraries were pooled at around 5 ng each. Sequencing of the pooled libraries was done on an Illumina HiSeq2500 single-index Rapid Run using custom sequencing primers and 2 x 100 bp reads. The original methods were these. MiGEC version 1.2.6 was used for UMI-based consensus assembly to correct PCR and sequencing errors. MiXCR version 2.1.1 was used for V(D)J alignment, clonotype assembly and CDR3 extraction. Normalisation of gene usage, clonotype sharing and MAIT/NKT TCR abundance was achieved by analysing the top 1000, 10 000 and 20 000 clonotypes per sample. After downsampling to 27 000 UMIs, diversity was calculated as the inverse Simpson index using the vegan R package. Statistical testing used paired Mann-Whitney U tests on the discordant twin pairs and applied Benjamini-Hochberg correction for multiple testing. Based on TCRdb reprocessing of the reads, there is one entry per CDR3 protein sequence, and DNA is missing. The V and J calls and clone size are TCRdb's, not the authors'. The sample's table covers approximately 390,000 distinct CDR3 sequences. 2% to 3% of the sample comes from the top ten.

The sample comes from a study of monozygotic twins with inflammatory bowel disease (dated by TCRdb to between 2017 and 2020). In the study overall: A total of roughly 28 monozygotic twin pairs were included in the full study, comprising nine German pairs (four IBD-concordant, five IBD-discordant) and 19 IBD-discordant Danish pairs. The search for disease-associated traits relied mainly on comparing, within discordant pairs, IBD patients with their genetically identical healthy co-twins. Each individual had, on average, about 151 000 unique TCRalpha sequences and 181 000 unique TCRbeta sequences available for analysis. What the work shows at the level of the full study, not this receptor alone: Fewer clonotypes were shared with other individuals by IBD patients than by healthy twins, most markedly in patients showing signs of disease activity. Because patients were on differing immunosuppressive treatments, the repertoires may have picked up extra background noise and inter-individual variability. A decrease in TCRbeta repertoire diversity, as measured by inverse Simpson index, was observed in IBD patients compared with their healthy co-twins. The results gave no support for a single strong signal or clonotype linked to IBD. Distinction between different T cell subtypes could not be achieved in the analysis. No difference in repertoire similarity was observed between concordant and discordant twins, possibly owing to limited statistical power.

For CDR1 and CDR2, the germline V gene lists LGHNA and YNFKEQ. The CDR3 holds 13 amino acids from the cysteine to the phenylalanine. No DNA is given. From each donor, an approximately 2.5 ml peripheral blood sample was collected into PAXgene tubes and stored at -80 degrees C. Without T cell sorting, total RNA was isolated from whole blood using the PAXgene blood miRNA kit on an automated QIAcube. Peripheral blood from monozygotic twin pairs concordant or discordant for inflammatory bowel disease was subjected to deep TCRalpha and TCRbeta repertoire profiling with unique molecular barcoding. Smoking habits were recorded for all twin pairs, and individuals were classified as current, former or never smokers.

This chain joins TRBV4-2 to TRBJ2-7. The sequence came from a human donor with ulcerative colitis or Crohn's disease, or a healthy co-twin of an affected twin (not recorded which). The material sequenced was blood. The CDR3: CASSQDFRYEQYF.